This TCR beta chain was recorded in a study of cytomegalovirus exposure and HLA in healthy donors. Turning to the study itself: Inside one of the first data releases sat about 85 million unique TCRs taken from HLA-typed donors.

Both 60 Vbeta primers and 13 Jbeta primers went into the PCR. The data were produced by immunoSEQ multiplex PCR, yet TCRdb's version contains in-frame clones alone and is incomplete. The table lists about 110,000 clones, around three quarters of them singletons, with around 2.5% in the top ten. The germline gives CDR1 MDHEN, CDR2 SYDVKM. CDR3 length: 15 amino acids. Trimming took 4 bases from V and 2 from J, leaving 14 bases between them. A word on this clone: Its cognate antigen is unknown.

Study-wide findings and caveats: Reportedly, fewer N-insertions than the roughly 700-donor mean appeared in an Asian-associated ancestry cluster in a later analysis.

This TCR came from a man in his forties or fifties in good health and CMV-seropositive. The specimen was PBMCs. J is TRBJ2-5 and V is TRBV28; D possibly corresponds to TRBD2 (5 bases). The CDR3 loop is CASSSDDYRQETQYF. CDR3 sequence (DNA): TGTGCCAGCAGTTCCGATGACTACAGACAAGAGACCCAGTACTTC.